Each of the 7 T cell receptor beta chains below was sequenced from the same sample in a study of T cell responses to AZD1222 COVID-19 vaccine. Produced via immunoSEQ multiplex PCR; TCRdb's table is partial and in-frame only. Found here are more than 150,000 clones, over 90% of them singletons; the top ten hold approximately 1.9%. Sequenced here: peripheral blood, sampled 28 days after the second AZD1222 dose. Receptors were obtained from an adult who received the AZD1222 COVID-19 vaccine.

The chain uses TRBV28 and TRBJ2-7; 9 bases line up with TRBD1. This CDR3 has 17 amino acids. Unmatched junction bases numbered 12, after V lost 5 bases and J lost 1 base. The V gene's germline CDR1 is MDHEN and CDR2 SYDVKM. The CDR3 protein is CASSAHPGQGTSYEQYF. The CDR3 DNA is TGTGCCAGCAGTGCTCACCCGGGACAGGGAACGTCCTACGAGCAGTACTTC.

CDR3 residues: CASSSPGAGGPRSSYNEQFF. In nucleotides, the CDR3 is TGTGCCAGCAGCTCTCCCGGGGCGGGAGGGCCACGGAGCTCCTACAATGAGCAGTTCTTC. The rearrangement uses TRBV16 and TRBJ2-1; TRBD2 aligns across 9 bases. This CDR3 is 20 amino acids long. With V trimmed by 5 bases and J by 0 bases, 17 bases remained unmatched. Germline V CDR1 and CDR2: KGHSY, FQNENV.

V gene TRBV6-5 combines with J gene TRBJ2-7; D gene ambiguous. The germline gives CDR1 MNHEY, CDR2 SVGAGI. The ends were cut back, 2 bases at V and 3 bases at J, with 8 bases in the middle. There are 13 residues in the CDR3. The CDR3 loop reads CASSYDPVYEQYF. The CDR3 DNA follows: TGTGCCAGCAGTTACGACCCTGTCTACGAGCAGTACTTC.

The chain recombines TRBV4-3 with TRBJ1-4; D ambiguous. The germline V gene encodes CDR1 LGHNA and CDR2 YSLEER. V was shortened by 1 base and J by 5 bases, with 11 bases between the two germline ends. The CDR3 has 15 residues. For the CDR3, the DNA is TGCGCCAGCAGCCAAGGGCCAGCGCCCAATGAAAAACTGTTTTTT. Translated: CASSQGPAPNEKLFF.

This chain links TRBV28 with TRBJ2-3; maybe TRBD2 (7 bases). The CDR3 contains 15 residues. Germline-derived CDR1 and CDR2 are MDHEN and SYDVKM. Deletions cut 3 bases from V and 1 base from J, with 11 bases between. The CDR3 loop reads CASSLGGAGTDTQYF. The DNA of the CDR3 is TGTGCCAGCAGTTTGGGGGGGGCTGGCACAGATACGCAGTATTTT.

This rearrangement joins TRBV19 to TRBJ2-1; D is perhaps TRBD2 (5 bases). Trimming removed 2 bases at V and 9 bases at J, with 11 bases between. The length of the CDR3 is 13 residues. Per the germline V gene, CDR1 is LNHDA and CDR2 is SQIVND (reference sequence). CDR3 DNA: TGTGCCAGTAGTATAACTAGAATGAGTGAGCAGTTCTTC. Residues: CASSITRMSEQFF.

The chain carries TRBV11-2 and TRBJ2-2; D is tentatively TRBD1 or TRBD2 (5 bases each). Trimming removed 5 bases at V and 9 bases at J, with 10 bases between. CDR3 length: 12 residues. Germline V lookup: CDR1 SGHAT, CDR2 FQNNGV. CDR3 in DNA: TGTGCCAGCAGCGACCGGGGCAGGGAGCTGTTTTTT. Its protein product is CASSDRGRELFF.